The 6 T cell receptor beta chains listed next were all sequenced from one sample in a study of blood T cell repertoires in COVID-19. Only in-frame clones appear in the TCRdb table, and some are missing; sequencing was by immunoSEQ multiplex PCR. This table has 350,000 to 550,000 clones, around 88% appearing once. The source material was peripheral blood. Receptors originate from a woman younger than 45 with acute or convalescent COVID-19.

This rearrangement joins TRBV28 to TRBJ1-5, with 7 bases that match TRBD1. V lost 10 bases, J lost 3 bases, and 6 bases stayed unmatched. From germline, CDR1 is MDHEN and CDR2 SYDVKM. This CDR3 region has 13 residues. The CDR3 nucleotides are TGTGCCATACAGGGGAAGGACAATCAGCCCCAGCATTTT. It codes for CAIQGKDNQPQHF.

The CDR3 loop is CASSYKGGYSNQPQHF. The CDR3 DNA sequence: TGTGCCAGCAGTTACAAGGGGGGGTATAGCAATCAGCCCCAGCATTTT. This chain joins TRBV6-6 and TRBJ1-5; the D gene is possibly TRBD1 (6 bases). V was shortened by 2 bases and J by 0 bases, with 11 bases between the two germline ends. Germline loops: CDR1 MNHNY, CDR2 SVGAGI (reference sequence). This CDR3 is built from 16 residues.

This chain links TRBV6-1 with TRBJ2-1; 10 bases map to TRBD2. The CDR3 is 15 amino acids. Germline V lookup: CDR1 MNHNS, CDR2 SASEGT. Trimming cost V 2 bases and J 2 bases; bases outside gene matches: 0. For the CDR3, the DNA is TGTGCCAGCAGTGAACTAGCGGGGGCCTACAATGAGCAGTTCTTC. Protein sequence: CASSELAGAYNEQFF.

The chain employs TRBV9 and TRBJ2-6, with 9 bases identical to TRBD1. V lost 1 base, J lost 0 bases, and 5 bases stayed unmatched. The germline gives CDR1 SGDLS, CDR2 YYNGEE. There are 18 residues in the CDR3. This CDR3 is CASSVWDREGSGANVLTF. In nucleotides, the CDR3 is TGTGCCAGCAGCGTATGGGACAGGGAGGGCTCTGGGGCCAACGTCCTGACTTTC.

This clone was observed a single time. This chain connects TRBV2 to TRBJ2-7; maybe TRBD1 (6 bases). The CDR3 covers 15 residues. V gave up 5 bases and J gave up 1 base, with 15 bases separating them. Germline V gene lookup returns CDR1 SNHLY and CDR2 FYNNEI. The CDR3 DNA is TGTGCCAGCAGTCTCCTGGAAACAGGGTCCTACGAGCAGTACTTC. This sequence encodes CASSLLETGSYEQYF.

The J gene is TRBJ1-1, the V gene TRBV29-1, with D maybe TRBD1 (5 bases). CDR1 is SQVTM, CDR2 ANQGSEA, per germline. V was shortened by 6 bases and J by 3 bases, with 14 bases between the two germline ends. The CDR3 totals 13 residues. CDR3: CSVSGGRDTEAFF. CDR3 bases: TGCAGCGTGTCGGGGGGAAGGGACACTGAAGCTTTCTTT.